This T cell receptor beta chain is drawn from a study of technical replicates of blood from a few donors (dated by TCRdb to about 2017). The library was prepared using the immunoSEQ multiplex PCR assay. In its TCRdb copy, this immuneACCESS table keeps in-frame sequences only and misses some clones. Where compared with another copy, unresolved V genes explain less than half of these, and the others have no known cause. The sample data list about 80,000 clones, and about 93% of these were observed just once. The ten largest clones capture under 0.5% of the sample. As for this clone: Its antigen is unknown. No base quality values were provided; no much bigger clone lies one nucleotide off.

From a lookup of the germline V gene (reference sequence), CDR1 and CDR2 are MNHEY and SMNVEV. The CDR3 runs 15 residues from the cysteine to the phenylalanine. Here the CDR3 DNA is all that survives: 45 bases in frame from base 1. V and J lose 4 bases and 5 bases, and a span of 17 bases separates them. The sequence is built from TRBV27 and TRBJ1-2, with no reliable assignment of the D segment. The TCR comes from a human donor in good health. Sample: T cells isolated from PBMCs. The CDR3 protein: CASSSLMGSLYGYTF. The nucleotide sequence reads TGTGCCAGCAGTTCACTGATGGGCTCCTTGTATGGCTACACCTTC.